These T cell receptor beta chains were read from a single sample in a study of T cells in Graves' hyperthyroidism and ophthalmopathy. TCRdb itself ran the multiplex PCR reads through MiXCR, one entry per CDR3 protein. The data hold 550,000 to 850,000 distinct CDR3 sequences, with under 20% observed a single time. Material: blood. The receptors originated from a woman aged 50 to 65 with Graves' hyperthyroidism that later progressed to Graves' ophthalmopathy. The CDR3 runs from the conserved cysteine through the conserved F or W. The D gene is left open where the match is weak. Where a row states a size, it is once, few, many or the class of an expanded clone; other rows omit it.

J: TRBJ1-2; V: TRBV19; size: few; D: .; DNA: TGTGCCAGTAGTCCAGAACCTACCCCTAACTATGGCTACACCTTC; CDR3: CASSPEPTPNYGYTF
J: TRBJ1-1; V: TRBV19; size: .; D: .; DNA: TGTGCCAGTAGCGGGGGCACCCCGAGGTCTGAAGCTTTCTTT; CDR3: CASSGGTPRSEAFF
J: TRBJ2-5; V: TRBV6-1; size: few; D: .; DNA: TGTGCCAGCAGTCCCTCTAGGGACGAAGAGCAAGAGACCCAGTACTTC; CDR3: CASSPSRDEEQETQYF
J: TRBJ2-7; V: TRBV6-1; size: .; D: .; DNA: TGTGCCAGCAGTGAAGCACGTGCGGGGTTCGGGCAGTACTTC; CDR3: CASSEARAGFGQYF
J: TRBJ1-2; V: TRBV5-1; size: few; D: .; DNA: TGCGCCAGCAGCTTGTCATTAGGGGAGAGTGGCTACACCTTC; CDR3: CASSLSLGESGYTF
J: TRBJ1-1; V: TRBV5-8; size: few; D: .; DNA: TGTGCCAGCAGCTCATTTAGCACTGAAGCTTTCTTT; CDR3: CASSSFSTEAFF
J: TRBJ1-3; V: TRBV9; size: .; D: .; DNA: TGTGCCAGCCAAACGGGGGGGCCAGGAAACACCATATATTTT; CDR3: CASQTGGPGNTIYF
J: TRBJ1-1; V: TRBV7-8; size: many; D: TRBD1; DNA: TGTGCCAGCAGAGCCGGGACAGGGACTAACACTGAAGCTTTCTTT; CDR3: CASRAGTGTNTEAFF
J: TRBJ2-3; V: TRBV30; size: many; D: TRBD1; DNA: TGTGCCTGGAGTCCGGACAGGGTTAGCACAGATACGCAGTATTTT; CDR3: CAWSPDRVSTDTQYF
J: TRBJ2-5; V: TRBV7-3; size: few; D: TRBD2; DNA: TGTGCCAGCAGCTTAAACCCTGGTCTAGCGGGGGGGCAAGAGACCCAGTACTTC; CDR3: CASSLNPGLAGGQETQYF
J: TRBJ1-3; V: TRBV12-3/TRBV12-4; size: .; D: TRBD1; DNA: TGTGCCAGTATCCGGGACAGCTCTGGAAACACCATATATTTT; CDR3: CASIRDSSGNTIYF
J: TRBJ2-2; V: TRBV6-1; size: many; D: .; DNA: TGTGCCAGCAGTAGCGCTAGGGGCACCGGGGAGCTGTTTTTT; CDR3: CASSSARGTGELFF
J: TRBJ2-1; V: TRBV5-1; size: many; D: .; DNA: TGCGCCAGCAGCCCCCCAACGGACAATGAGCAGTTCTTC; CDR3: CASSPPTDNEQFF
J: TRBJ2-1; V: TRBV5-1; size: many; D: .; DNA: TGCGCCAGCAGCTTGTGGGTAACCGGGGAAACCTACAATGAGCAGTTCTTC; CDR3: CASSLWVTGETYNEQFF
J: TRBJ1-4; V: TRBV6-5; size: few; D: TRBD1; DNA: TGTGCCAGCAGTTACTCCCCCAGGGGGGTCAAACTGTTTTTT; CDR3: CASSYSPRGVKLFF
J: TRBJ1-2; V: TRBV30; size: few; D: .; DNA: TGTGCCTGGAGTAATGGGTATGGCTACACCTTC; CDR3: CAWSNGYGYTF
J: TRBJ2-3; V: TRBV20-1; size: many; D: TRBD1; DNA: TGCAGTGCCAGACCGGACAGGGCAGATACGCAGTATTTT; CDR3: CSARPDRADTQYF
J: TRBJ2-3; V: TRBV27; size: many; D: TRBD2; DNA: TGTGCCAGCAGTTACAGCGGGGGGACTGTGGATACGCAGTATTTT; CDR3: CASSYSGGTVDTQYF
J: TRBJ2-3; V: TRBV9; size: .; D: TRBD1; DNA: TGTGCCAGCAGCCCGCCGGGACAGGGGTCAGATACGCAGTATTTT; CDR3: CASSPPGQGSDTQYF
J: TRBJ1-5; V: TRBV2; size: many; D: TRBD1; DNA: TGTGCCAGCAGTGAGCAGGGACAGCCTGCACAGCCCCAGCATTTT; CDR3: CASSEQGQPAQPQHF
J: TRBJ1-5; V: TRBV28; size: many; D: TRBD1; DNA: TGTGCCAGCAGTCAGCCACGAGGACAGGCATATAGCAATCAGCCCCAGCATTTT; CDR3: CASSQPRGQAYSNQPQHF
J: TRBJ1-2; V: TRBV2; size: many; D: .; DNA: TGTGCCAGCAGAAACCGAGAGTTGAATGCTGGCTACACCTTC; CDR3: CASRNRELNAGYTF
J: TRBJ2-1; V: TRBV20-1; size: .; D: .; DNA: TGCAGTGCAGTTGGGGATGGGGGGGGGCAATACAATGAGCAGTTCTTC; CDR3: CSAVGDGGGQYNEQFF
J: TRBJ2-3; V: TRBV3-1; size: few; D: TRBD2; DNA: TGTGCCAGCACCTCGACTAGCGGGGGAGCAGATACGCAGTATTTT; CDR3: CASTSTSGGADTQYF
J: TRBJ2-4; V: TRBV2; size: few; D: .; DNA: TGTGCCAGCAGTGAAGACTCCTTTGCCAAAAACATTCAGTACTTC; CDR3: CASSEDSFAKNIQYF
J: TRBJ1-2; V: TRBV7-2; size: .; D: TRBD1; DNA: TGTGCCAGCAGCTTAAGACAGGGGGCCGTTGGCTACACCTTC; CDR3: CASSLRQGAVGYTF
J: TRBJ2-4; V: TRBV29-1; size: .; D: .; DNA: TGCAGCGTTGTGGTCGCCACCATAGCCAAAAACATTCAGTACTTC; CDR3: CSVVVATIAKNIQYF
J: TRBJ2-3; V: TRBV27; size: few; D: .; DNA: TGTGCCAGCAGCATCAGCACAGTGTCGGCAGATACGCAGTATTTT; CDR3: CASSISTVSADTQYF
J: TRBJ1-1; V: TRBV2; size: many; D: TRBD1; DNA: TGTGCCAGCAGTGCGGACAGGTGGAACACTGAAGCTTTCTTT; CDR3: CASSADRWNTEAFF
J: TRBJ2-7; V: TRBV5-4; size: .; D: TRBD1; DNA: TGTGCCAGCAGCTTGGTGACAGGGGTTGAGCAGTACTTC; CDR3: CASSLVTGVEQYF
J: TRBJ1-1; V: TRBV6-1; size: few; D: .; DNA: TGTGCCAGCAGCTTAAGGTCGGGGGGCGCCAGGGCTTTCTTT; CDR3: CASSLRSGGARAFF
J: TRBJ2-1; V: TRBV6-2/TRBV6-3; size: many; D: .; DNA: TGTGCCAGCAGTAACGGCGGGACAAGGACTAACAATGAGCAGTTCTTC; CDR3: CASSNGGTRTNNEQFF
J: TRBJ2-3; V: TRBV19; size: .; D: .; DNA: TGTGCCAGTAGTATAGATGGGTTGGATACGCAGTATTTT; CDR3: CASSIDGLDTQYF
J: TRBJ2-2; V: TRBV18; size: .; D: .; DNA: TGTGCCAGCTCACCCGACCGACGGGGACAGAACACCGGGGAGCTGTTTTTT; CDR3: CASSPDRRGQNTGELFF
J: TRBJ1-2; V: TRBV5-1; size: many; D: .; DNA: TGCGCCAGCAGCTTTAGGCACCCCGAAGGCTATGGCTACACCTTC; CDR3: CASSFRHPEGYGYTF
J: TRBJ1-5; V: TRBV19; size: .; D: .; DNA: TGTGCCAGTAGTATAGCCCTCAGAGGGGGAGCGCCCCAGCATTTT; CDR3: CASSIALRGGAPQHF
J: TRBJ2-1; V: TRBV7-2; size: few; D: .; DNA: TGTGCCAGCAGCTTAGTCAGGGGAACTCACAATGAGCAGTTCTTC; CDR3: CASSLVRGTHNEQFF
J: TRBJ2-3; V: TRBV12-3/TRBV12-4; size: many; D: .; DNA: TGTGCCAGCAGTTTAGGGCGATTAGAAGATACGCAGTATTTT; CDR3: CASSLGRLEDTQYF
J: TRBJ1-5; V: TRBV4-1; size: few; D: TRBD1; DNA: TGCGCCAGCAGCCAAGTGACAGGGGGATTGAGCAATCAGCCCCAGCATTTT; CDR3: CASSQVTGGLSNQPQHF
J: TRBJ1-1; V: TRBV19; size: few; D: .; DNA: TGTGCCACCCGCGGTCCGGGGGCAAAAGACACTGAAGCTTTCTTT; CDR3: CATRGPGAKDTEAFF
J: TRBJ1-2; V: TRBV6-2/TRBV6-3; size: few; D: .; DNA: TGTGCCAGCAGGGACAGCTTCTATGGCTACACCTTC; CDR3: CASRDSFYGYTF
J: TRBJ1-2; V: TRBV20-1; size: few; D: .; DNA: TGCAGTGCTAGAGCGTCAGGGATCTATGGCTACACCTTC; CDR3: CSARASGIYGYTF
J: TRBJ2-3; V: TRBV7-3; size: many; D: TRBD2; DNA: TGTGCCAGCAGCTTGGGCGGGGGGACCACAGATACGCAGTATTTT; CDR3: CASSLGGGTTDTQYF
J: TRBJ2-3; V: TRBV12-3/TRBV12-4; size: many; D: TRBD2; DNA: TGTGCCAGCAGTCTCACTAGCGGGGAAAGCACAGATACGCAGTATTTT; CDR3: CASSLTSGESTDTQYF
J: TRBJ2-3; V: TRBV27; size: .; D: .; DNA: TGTGCCAGCAGTTTATTGAAAGGGAAATTGGCAGATACGCAGTATTTT; CDR3: CASSLLKGKLADTQYF
J: TRBJ1-2; V: TRBV2; size: many; D: .; DNA: TGTGCCAGCAGTGTACAGGTTGGCTACACCTTC; CDR3: CASSVQVGYTF
J: TRBJ2-7; V: TRBV5-1; size: .; D: .; DNA: TGCGCCAGCAGCTTTCGACGGTCCTACGAGCAGTACTTC; CDR3: CASSFRRSYEQYF
J: TRBJ2-4; V: TRBV27; size: .; D: .; DNA: TGTGCCAGCAGTCTCGGGACTCTGGCCGTGGCCAAAAACATTCAGTACTTC; CDR3: CASSLGTLAVAKNIQYF
J: TRBJ2-1; V: TRBV10-3; size: few; D: TRBD1; DNA: TGTGCCATCAGACTAGGGACAGGGAATTCTGATGAGCAGTTCTTC; CDR3: CAIRLGTGNSDEQFF
J: TRBJ2-3; V: TRBV24-1; size: .; D: TRBD2; DNA: TGTGCCACCAGTGATATCCGGACTAGCGGGGGAACAGATACGCAGTATTTT; CDR3: CATSDIRTSGGTDTQYF